This T cell receptor (beta chain) was captured in a study of cytomegalovirus exposure and HLA in healthy donors. The CDR3 extends over 14 amino acids. Trimming took 5 bases from V and 6 from J; bases not matched to a gene: 7. Germline CDR1 is SGHAT and CDR2 is FQNNGV. Primers included in the PCR were 60 Vbeta and 13 Jbeta primers. Sequenced by immunoSEQ multiplex PCR; TCRdb stores in-frame clones only, minus some. The sample table includes 150,000 to 200,000 clones. The chain uses TRBV11-2 and TRBJ2-5; the match to TRBD2 covers 9 bases. Sequenced: PBMCs. This receptor was obtained from a man aged 25 to 40 in good health and CMV-seronegative. CDR3 residues: CASSRREGGKTQYF. The DNA of the CDR3 is TGTGCCAGCAGCCGGCGGGAGGGAGGGAAGACCCAGTACTTC.